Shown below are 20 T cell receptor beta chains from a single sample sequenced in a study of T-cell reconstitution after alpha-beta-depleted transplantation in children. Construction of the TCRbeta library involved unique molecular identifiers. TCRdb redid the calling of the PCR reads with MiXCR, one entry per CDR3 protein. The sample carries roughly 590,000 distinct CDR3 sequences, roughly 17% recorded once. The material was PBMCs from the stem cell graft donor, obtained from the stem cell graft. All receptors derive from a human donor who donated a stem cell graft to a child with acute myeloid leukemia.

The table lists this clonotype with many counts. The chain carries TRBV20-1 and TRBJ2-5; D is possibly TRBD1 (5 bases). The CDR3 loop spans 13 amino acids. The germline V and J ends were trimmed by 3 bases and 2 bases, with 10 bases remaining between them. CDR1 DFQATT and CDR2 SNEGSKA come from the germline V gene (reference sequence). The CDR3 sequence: CSARETAQETQYF. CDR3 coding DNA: TGCAGTGCTAGGGAGACAGCTCAAGAGACCCAGTACTTC.

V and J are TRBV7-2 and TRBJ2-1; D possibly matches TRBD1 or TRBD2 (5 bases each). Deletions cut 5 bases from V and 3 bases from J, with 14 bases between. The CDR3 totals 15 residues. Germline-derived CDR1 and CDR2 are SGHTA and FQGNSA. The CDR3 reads CASSPGLADYNEQFF. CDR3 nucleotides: TGTGCCAGCAGCCCGGGGCTAGCAGACTACAATGAGCAGTTCTTC.

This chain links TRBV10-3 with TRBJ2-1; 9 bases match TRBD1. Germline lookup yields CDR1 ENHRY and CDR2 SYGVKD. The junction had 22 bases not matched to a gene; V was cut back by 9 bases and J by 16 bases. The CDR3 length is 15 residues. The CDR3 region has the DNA TGTGCCATTTCCGAGTCGCTTGGCCGGGGACAGGGAGGCTTCTTC. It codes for CAISESLGRGQGGFF.

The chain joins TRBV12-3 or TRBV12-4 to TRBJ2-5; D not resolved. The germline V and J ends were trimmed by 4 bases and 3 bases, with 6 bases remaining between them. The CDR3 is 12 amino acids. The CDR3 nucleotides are TGTGCCAGCAGTTCAGAGGAAGAGACCCAGTACTTC. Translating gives CASSSEEETQYF.

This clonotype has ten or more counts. CDR3: CSAKGQGSTDTQYF. CDR3 in DNA: TGCAGTGCAAAAGGGCAGGGAAGCACAGATACGCAGTATTTT. This chain links TRBV20-1 with TRBJ2-3; D may be TRBD1 (5 bases). From germline, CDR1 is DFQATT and CDR2 SNEGSKA (reference sequence). This CDR3 is built from 14 residues. The V end lost 6 bases, the J end lost 0 bases, and 13 bases lay between the germline ends.

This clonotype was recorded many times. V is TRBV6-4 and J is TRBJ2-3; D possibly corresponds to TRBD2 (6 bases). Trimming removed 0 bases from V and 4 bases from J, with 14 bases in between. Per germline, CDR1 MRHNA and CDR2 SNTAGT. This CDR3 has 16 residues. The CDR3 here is CASSDSSTGGADTQYF. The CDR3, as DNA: TGTGCCAGCAGTGACTCGAGTACGGGCGGGGCAGATACGCAGTATTTT.

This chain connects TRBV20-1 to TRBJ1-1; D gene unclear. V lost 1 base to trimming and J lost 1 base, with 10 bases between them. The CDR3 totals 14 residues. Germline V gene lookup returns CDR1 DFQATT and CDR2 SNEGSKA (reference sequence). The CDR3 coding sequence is TGCAGTGCTAGAGGTCCCAGAGGGAACACTGAAGCTTTCTTT. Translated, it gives CSARGPRGNTEAFF.

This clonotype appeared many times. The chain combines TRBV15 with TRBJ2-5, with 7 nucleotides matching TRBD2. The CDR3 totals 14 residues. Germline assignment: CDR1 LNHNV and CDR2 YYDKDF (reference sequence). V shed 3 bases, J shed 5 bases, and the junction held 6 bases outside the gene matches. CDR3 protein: CATSSRDGRETQYF. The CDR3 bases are TGTGCCACCAGCAGCCGGGACGGGAGGGAGACCCAGTACTTC.

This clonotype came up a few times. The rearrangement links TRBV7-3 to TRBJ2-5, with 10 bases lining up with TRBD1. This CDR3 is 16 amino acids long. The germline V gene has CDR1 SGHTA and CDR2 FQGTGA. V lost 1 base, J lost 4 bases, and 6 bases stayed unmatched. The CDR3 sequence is CASSLRGDRGIETQYF. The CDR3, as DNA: TGTGCCAGCAGCTTAAGAGGGGACAGGGGAATAGAGACCCAGTACTTC.

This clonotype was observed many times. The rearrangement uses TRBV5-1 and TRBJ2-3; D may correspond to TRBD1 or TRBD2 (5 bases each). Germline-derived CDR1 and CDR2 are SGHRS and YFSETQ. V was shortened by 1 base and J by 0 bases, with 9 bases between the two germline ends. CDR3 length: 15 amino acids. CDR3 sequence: CASSLQGESTDTQYF. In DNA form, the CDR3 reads TGCGCCAGCAGCTTGCAGGGAGAAAGCACAGATACGCAGTATTTT.

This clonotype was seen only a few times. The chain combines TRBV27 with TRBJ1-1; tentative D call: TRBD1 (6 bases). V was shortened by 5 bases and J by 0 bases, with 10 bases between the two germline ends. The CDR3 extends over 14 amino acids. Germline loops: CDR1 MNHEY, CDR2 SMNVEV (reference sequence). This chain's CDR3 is CASSTGTMNTEAFF. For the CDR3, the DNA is TGTGCCAGCAGTACAGGGACGATGAACACTGAAGCTTTCTTT.

The CDR3 region is CASMRDGNQPQHF. The DNA for the CDR3 is TGTGCCAGCATGAGGGATGGCAATCAGCCCCAGCATTTT. This chain connects TRBV12-3 or TRBV12-4 to TRBJ1-5; unclear D gene. This CDR3 comprises 13 residues. With 7 bases removed from V and 2 bases from J, the gap between germline ends came to 9 bases.

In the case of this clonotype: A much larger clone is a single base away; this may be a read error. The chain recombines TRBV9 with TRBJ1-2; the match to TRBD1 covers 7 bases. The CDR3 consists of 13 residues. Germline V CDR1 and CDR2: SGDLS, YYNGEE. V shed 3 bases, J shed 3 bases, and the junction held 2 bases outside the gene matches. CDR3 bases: TGTGCCAGCAGCGACCAGGGGGACTATGGCTACACCTTC. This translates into CASSDQGDYGYTF. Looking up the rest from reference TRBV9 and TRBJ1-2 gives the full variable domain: DSGVTQTPKHLITATGQRVTLRCSPRSGDLSVYWYQQSLDQGLQFLIQYYNGEERAKGNILERFSAQQFPDLHSELNLSSLELGDSALYFCASSDQGDYGYTFGSGTRLTVV.

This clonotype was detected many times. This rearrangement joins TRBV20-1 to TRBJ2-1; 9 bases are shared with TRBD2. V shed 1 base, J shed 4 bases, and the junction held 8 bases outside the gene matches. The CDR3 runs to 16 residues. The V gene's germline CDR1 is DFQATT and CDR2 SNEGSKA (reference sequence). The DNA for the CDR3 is TGCAGTGCTAGAGCTAGCGGGGACCTCTGGTACAATGAGCAGTTCTTC. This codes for CSARASGDLWYNEQFF.

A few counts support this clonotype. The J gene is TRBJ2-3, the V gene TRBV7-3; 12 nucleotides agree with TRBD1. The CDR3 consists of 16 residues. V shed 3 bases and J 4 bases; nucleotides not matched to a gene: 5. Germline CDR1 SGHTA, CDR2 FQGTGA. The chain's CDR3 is CASSFHGTGGPDTQYF. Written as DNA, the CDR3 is TGTGCCAGCAGCTTCCATGGGACAGGGGGCCCAGATACGCAGTATTTT. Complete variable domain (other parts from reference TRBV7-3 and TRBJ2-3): GAGVSQTPSNKVTEKGKYVELRCDPISGHTALYWYRQSLGQGPEFLIYFQGTGAADDSGLPNDRFFAVRPEGSVSTLKIQRTERGDSAVYLCASSFHGTGGPDTQYFGPGTRLTVL.

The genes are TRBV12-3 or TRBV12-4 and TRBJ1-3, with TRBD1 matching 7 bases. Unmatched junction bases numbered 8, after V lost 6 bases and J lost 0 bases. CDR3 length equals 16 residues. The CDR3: CASSHSGQNSGNTIYF. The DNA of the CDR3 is TGTGCCAGCAGCCATTCGGGACAGAACTCTGGAAACACCATATATTTT.

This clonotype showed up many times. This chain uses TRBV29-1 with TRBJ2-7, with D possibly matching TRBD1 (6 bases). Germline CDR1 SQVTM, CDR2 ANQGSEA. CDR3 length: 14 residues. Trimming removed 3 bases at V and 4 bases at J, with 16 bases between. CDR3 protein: CSVETRGSGYEQYF. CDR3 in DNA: TGCAGCGTTGAGACCAGGGGATCAGGATACGAGCAGTACTTC.

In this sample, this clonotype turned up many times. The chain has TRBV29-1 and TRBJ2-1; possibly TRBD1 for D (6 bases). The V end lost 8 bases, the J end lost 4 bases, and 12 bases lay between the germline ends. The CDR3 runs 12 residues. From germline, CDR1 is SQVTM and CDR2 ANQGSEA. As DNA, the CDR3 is TGCAGCTCCTGGGGGCAGTACAATGAGCAGTTCTTC. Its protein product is CSSWGQYNEQFF.

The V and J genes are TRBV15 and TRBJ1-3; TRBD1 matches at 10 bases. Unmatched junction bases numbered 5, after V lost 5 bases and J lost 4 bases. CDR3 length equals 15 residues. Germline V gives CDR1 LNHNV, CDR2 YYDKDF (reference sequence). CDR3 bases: TGTGCCACCAGCGGGGACAGGGGACTCGGAAACACCATATATTTT. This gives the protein CATSGDRGLGNTIYF.

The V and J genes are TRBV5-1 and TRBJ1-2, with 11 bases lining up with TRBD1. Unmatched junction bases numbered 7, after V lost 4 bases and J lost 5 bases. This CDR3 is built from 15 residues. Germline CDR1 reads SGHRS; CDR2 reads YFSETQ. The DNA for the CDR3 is TGCGCCAGCAGCCCATGGACAGGGGGCAGTTATGGCTACACCTTC. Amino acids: CASSPWTGGSYGYTF.